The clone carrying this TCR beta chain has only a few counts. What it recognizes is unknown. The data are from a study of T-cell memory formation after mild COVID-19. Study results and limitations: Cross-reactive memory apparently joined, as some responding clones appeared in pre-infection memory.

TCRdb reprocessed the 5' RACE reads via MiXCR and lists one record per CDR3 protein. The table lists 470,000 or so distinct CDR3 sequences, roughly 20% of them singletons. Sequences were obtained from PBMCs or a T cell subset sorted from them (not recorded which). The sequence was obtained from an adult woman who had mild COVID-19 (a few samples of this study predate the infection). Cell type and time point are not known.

The CDR3 DNA follows: TGCGCCAGCAGCCAGGGACAGATAAACACCGGGGAGCTGTTTTTT. Its translation: CASSQGQINTGELFF. The rearrangement joins TRBV4-1 to TRBJ2-2; 7 positions agree with TRBD1. The CDR3 has 15 amino acids. With V trimmed by 3 bases and J by 2 bases, 3 bases remained unmatched. Germline V CDR1 and CDR2: MGHRA, YSYEKL.